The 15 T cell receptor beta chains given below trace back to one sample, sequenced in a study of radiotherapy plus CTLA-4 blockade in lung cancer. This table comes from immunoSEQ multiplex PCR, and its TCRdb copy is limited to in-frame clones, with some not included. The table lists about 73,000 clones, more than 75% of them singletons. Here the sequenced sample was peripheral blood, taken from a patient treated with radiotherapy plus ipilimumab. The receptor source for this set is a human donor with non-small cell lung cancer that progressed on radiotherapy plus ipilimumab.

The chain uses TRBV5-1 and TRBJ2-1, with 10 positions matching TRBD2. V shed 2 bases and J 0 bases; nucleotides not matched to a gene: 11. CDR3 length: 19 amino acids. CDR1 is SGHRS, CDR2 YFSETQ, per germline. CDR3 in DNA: TGCGCCAGCAGCTTTCTGCTAGCGGGAGCCCCGAGCTCCTACAATGAGCAGTTCTTC. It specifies CASSFLLAGAPSSYNEQFF. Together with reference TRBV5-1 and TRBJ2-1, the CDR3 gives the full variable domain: KAGVTQTPRYLIKTRGQQVTLSCSPISGHRSVSWYQQTPGQGLQFLFEYFSETQRNKGNFPGRFSGRQFSNSRSEMNVSTLELGDSALYLCASSFLLAGAPSSYNEQFFGPGTRLTVL.

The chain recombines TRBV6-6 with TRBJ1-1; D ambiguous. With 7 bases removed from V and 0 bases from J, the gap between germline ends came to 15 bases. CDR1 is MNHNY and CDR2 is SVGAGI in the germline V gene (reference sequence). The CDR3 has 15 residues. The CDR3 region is CASTNPRGLNTEAFF. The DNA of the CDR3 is TGTGCCAGCACCAACCCGCGTGGACTGAACACTGAAGCTTTCTTT.

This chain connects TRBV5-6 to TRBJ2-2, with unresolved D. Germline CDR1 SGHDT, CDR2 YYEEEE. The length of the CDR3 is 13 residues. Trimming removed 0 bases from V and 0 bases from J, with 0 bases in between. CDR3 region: CASSLANTGELFF. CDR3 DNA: TGTGCCAGCAGCTTGGCGAACACCGGGGAGCTGTTTTTT.

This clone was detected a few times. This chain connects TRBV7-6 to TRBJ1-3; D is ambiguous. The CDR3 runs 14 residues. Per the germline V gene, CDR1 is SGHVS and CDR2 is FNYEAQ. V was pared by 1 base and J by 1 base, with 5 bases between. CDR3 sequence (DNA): TGTGCCAGCAGCTTAGTCGGTTCTGGAAACACCATATATTTT. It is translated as CASSLVGSGNTIYF.

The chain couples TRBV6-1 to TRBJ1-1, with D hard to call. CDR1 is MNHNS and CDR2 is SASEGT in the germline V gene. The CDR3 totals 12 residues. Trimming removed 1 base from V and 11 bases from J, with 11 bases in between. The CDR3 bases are TGTGCCAGCAGTGAAGGGGCCCTCCGGGCTTTCTTT. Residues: CASSEGALRAFF.

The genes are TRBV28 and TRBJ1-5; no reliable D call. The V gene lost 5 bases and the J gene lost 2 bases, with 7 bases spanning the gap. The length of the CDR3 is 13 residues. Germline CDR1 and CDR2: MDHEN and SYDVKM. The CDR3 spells CASSLIRNQPQHF. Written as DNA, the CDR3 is TGTGCCAGCAGTCTGATACGCAATCAGCCCCAGCATTTT.

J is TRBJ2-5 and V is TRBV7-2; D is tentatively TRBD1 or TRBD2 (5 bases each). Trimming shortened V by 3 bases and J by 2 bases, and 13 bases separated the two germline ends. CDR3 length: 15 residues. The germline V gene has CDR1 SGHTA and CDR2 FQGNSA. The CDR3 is CASSFPGTRQETQYF. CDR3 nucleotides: TGTGCCAGCAGCTTTCCCGGGACCAGACAAGAGACCCAGTACTTC.

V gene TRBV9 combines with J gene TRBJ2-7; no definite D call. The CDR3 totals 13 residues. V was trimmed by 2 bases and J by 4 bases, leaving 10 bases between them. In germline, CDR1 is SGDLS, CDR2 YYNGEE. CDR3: CASSVAPRYEQYF. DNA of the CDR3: TGTGCCAGCAGCGTCGCACCCAGGTACGAGCAGTACTTC. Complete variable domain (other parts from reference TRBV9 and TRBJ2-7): DSGVTQTPKHLITATGQRVTLRCSPRSGDLSVYWYQQSLDQGLQFLIQYYNGEERAKGNILERFSAQQFPDLHSELNLSSLELGDSALYFCASSVAPRYEQYFGPGTRLTVT.

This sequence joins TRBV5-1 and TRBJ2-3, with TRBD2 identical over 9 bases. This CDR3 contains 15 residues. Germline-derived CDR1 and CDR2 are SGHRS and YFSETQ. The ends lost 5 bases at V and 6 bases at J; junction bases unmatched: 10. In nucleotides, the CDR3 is TGCGCCAGCAGTCGAGTAGCGGGAGTAACTGATACGCAGTATTTT. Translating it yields CASSRVAGVTDTQYF.

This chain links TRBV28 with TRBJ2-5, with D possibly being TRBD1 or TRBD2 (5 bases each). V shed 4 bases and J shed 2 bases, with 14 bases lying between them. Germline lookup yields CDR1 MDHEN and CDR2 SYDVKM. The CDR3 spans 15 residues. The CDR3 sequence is CASSSRDGYQETQYF. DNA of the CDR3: TGTGCCAGCAGTTCCCGGGACGGATATCAAGAGACCCAGTACTTC.

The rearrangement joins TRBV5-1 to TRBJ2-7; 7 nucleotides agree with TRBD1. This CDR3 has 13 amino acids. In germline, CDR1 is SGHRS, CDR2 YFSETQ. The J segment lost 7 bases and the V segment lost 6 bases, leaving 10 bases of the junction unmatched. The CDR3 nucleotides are TGCGCCAGCAAGACAGGGATTTCGTATGAGCAGTACTTC. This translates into CASKTGISYEQYF.

Here the CDR3 reads CASSRSPGLASNEQFF. CDR3 DNA: TGTGCCAGCAGCAGATCGCCGGGACTAGCGTCCAATGAGCAGTTCTTC. This chain links TRBV5-4 with TRBJ2-1; 10 bases align to TRBD2. J was trimmed by 6 bases and V by 4 bases; bases with no gene match: 10. Per the germline V gene, CDR1 is SGHNT and CDR2 is YYREEE (reference sequence). CDR3 length equals 16 residues. Based on the CDR3 plus reference TRBV5-4 and TRBJ2-1, the full variable domain is ETGVTQSPTHLIKTRGQQVTLRCSSQSGHNTVSWYQQALGQGPQFIFQYYREEENGRGNFPPRFSGLQFPNYSSELNVNALELDDSALYLCASSRSPGLASNEQFFGPGTRLTVL.

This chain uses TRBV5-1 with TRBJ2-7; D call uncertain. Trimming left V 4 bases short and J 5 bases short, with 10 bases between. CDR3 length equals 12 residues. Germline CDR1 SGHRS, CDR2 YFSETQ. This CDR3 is CASSPAGNEQYF. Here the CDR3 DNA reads TGCGCCAGCAGCCCGGCTGGGAACGAGCAGTACTTC.

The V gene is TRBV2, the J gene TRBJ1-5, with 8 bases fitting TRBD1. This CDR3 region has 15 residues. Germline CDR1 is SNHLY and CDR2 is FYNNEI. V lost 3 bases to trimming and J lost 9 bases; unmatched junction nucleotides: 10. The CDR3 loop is CASSEGRTGSSPQHF. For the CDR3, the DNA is TGTGCCAGCAGTGAGGGGCGGACAGGGTCCTCGCCCCAGCATTTT. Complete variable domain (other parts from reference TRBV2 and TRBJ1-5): EPEVTQTPSHQVTQMGQEVILRCVPISNHLYFYWYRQILGQKVEFLVSFYNNEISEKSEIFDDQFSVERPDGSNFTLKIRSTKLEDSAMYFCASSEGRTGSSPQHFGDGTRLSIL.

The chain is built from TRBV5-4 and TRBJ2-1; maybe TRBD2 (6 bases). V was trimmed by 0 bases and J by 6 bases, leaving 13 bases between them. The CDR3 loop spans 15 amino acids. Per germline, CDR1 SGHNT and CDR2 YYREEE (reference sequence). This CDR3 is CASSLAPGVGNEQFF. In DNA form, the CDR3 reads TGTGCCAGCAGCTTGGCCCCGGGAGTCGGCAATGAGCAGTTCTTC.